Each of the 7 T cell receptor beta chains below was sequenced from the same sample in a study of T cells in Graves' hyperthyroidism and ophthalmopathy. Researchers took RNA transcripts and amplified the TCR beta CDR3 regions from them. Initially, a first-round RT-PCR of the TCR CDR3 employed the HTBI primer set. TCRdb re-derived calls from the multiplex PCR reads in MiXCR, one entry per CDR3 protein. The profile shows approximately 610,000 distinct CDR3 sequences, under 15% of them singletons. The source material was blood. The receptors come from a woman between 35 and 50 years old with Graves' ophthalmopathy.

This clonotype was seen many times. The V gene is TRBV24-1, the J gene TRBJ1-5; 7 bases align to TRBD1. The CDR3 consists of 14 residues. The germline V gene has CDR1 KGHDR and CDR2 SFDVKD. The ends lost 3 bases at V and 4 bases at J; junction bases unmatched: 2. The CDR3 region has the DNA TGTGCCACCAGTGATAAACAGGGGAATCAGCCCCAGCATTTT. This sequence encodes CATSDKQGNQPQHF.

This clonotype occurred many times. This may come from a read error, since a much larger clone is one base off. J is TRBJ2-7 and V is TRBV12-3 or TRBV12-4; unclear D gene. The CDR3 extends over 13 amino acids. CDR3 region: CASSPFRAYEQHF. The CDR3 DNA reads TGTGCCAGCAGTCCCTTTCGAGCGTACGAGCAGCACTTC.

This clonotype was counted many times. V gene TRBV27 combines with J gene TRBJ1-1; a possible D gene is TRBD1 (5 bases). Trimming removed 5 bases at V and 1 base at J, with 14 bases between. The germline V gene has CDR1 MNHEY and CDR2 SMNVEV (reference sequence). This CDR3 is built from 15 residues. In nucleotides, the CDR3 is TGTGCCAGCAGTCCATACGGGACCGCGAACACTGAAGCTTTCTTT. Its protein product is CASSPYGTANTEAFF.

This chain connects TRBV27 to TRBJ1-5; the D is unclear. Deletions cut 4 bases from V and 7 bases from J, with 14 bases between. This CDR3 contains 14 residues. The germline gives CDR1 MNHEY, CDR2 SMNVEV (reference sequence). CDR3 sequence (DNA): TGTGCCAGCAGTTACACATCCTTGGGCCAGCCCCAGCATTTT. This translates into CASSYTSLGQPQHF.

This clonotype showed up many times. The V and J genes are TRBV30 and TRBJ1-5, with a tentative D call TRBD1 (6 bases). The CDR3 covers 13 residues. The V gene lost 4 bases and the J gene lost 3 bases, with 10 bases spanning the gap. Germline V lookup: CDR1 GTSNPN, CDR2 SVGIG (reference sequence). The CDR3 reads CAWNRDLNQPQHF. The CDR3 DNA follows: TGTGCCTGGAACAGGGACCTCAATCAGCCCCAGCATTTT.

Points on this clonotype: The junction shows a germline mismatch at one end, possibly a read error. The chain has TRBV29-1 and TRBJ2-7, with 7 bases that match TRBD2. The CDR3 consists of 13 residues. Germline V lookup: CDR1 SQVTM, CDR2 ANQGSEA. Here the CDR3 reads CSVGAGTSYKQYF. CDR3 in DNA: TGCAGCGTTGGAGCGGGGACCTCCTACAAGCAGTACTTC.

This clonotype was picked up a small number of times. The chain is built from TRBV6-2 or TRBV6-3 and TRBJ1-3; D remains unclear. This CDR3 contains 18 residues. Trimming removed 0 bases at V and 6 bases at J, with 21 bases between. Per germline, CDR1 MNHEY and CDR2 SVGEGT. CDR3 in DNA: TGTGCCAGCAGTTACTCGAGGGCCGGGAATTGGCCCCAAAACACCATATATTTT. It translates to CASSYSRAGNWPQNTIYF.